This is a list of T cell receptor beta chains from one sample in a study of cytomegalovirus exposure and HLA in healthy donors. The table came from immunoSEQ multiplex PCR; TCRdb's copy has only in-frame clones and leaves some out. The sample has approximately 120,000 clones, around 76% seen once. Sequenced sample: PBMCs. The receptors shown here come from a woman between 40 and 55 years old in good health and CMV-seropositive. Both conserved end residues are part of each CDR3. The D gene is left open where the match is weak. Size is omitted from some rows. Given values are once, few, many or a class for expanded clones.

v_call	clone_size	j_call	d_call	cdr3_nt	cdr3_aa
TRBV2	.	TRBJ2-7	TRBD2	TGTGCCAGCAGTGAGGGGGGGTTAAGGTACGAGCAGTACTTC	CASSEGGLRYEQYF
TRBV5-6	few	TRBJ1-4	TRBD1	TGTGCCAGCAGCTCCCCGGGACAGGGGGCCAGTGATGAAAAACTGTTTTTT	CASSSPGQGASDEKLFF
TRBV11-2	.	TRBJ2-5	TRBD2	TGTGCCAGCAGCTTGGGACTAGCGGGGAGGGAGACCCAGTACTTC	CASSLGLAGRETQYF
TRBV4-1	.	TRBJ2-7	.	TGCGCCAGCAGCCAAATGCGGGGAATTCTCCCGAGCTCCTACGAGCAGTACTTC	CASSQMRGILPSSYEQYF
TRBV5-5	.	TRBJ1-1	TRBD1	TGTGCCAGCAGCTCGGGGACAGAGAACACTGAAGCTTTCTTT	CASSSGTENTEAFF
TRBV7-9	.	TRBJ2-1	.	TGTGCCAGCAGCTTAGTGGGGGCCGATGAGCAGTTCTTC	CASSLVGADEQFF
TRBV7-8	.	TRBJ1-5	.	TGTGCCAGCAGCTTGCAGGGGCAGCCCCAGCATTTT	CASSLQGQPQHF
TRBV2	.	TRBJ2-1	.	TGTGCCGGGGGGACGGTCCTCTACAATGAGCAGTTCTTC	CAGGTVLYNEQFF
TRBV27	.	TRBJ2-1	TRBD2	TGTGCCAGCAGTTTAATGCTTAGCGGGGGGGTTAATGAGCAGTTCTTC	CASSLMLSGGVNEQFF
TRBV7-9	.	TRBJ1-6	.	TGTGCCAGCAGCGCAGTTCTAGATAATTCACCCCTCCACTTT	CASSAVLDNSPLHF
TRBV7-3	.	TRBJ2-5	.	TGTGCCAGCAGCTCATCCAGGGGCGAGACCCAGTACTTC	CASSSSRGETQYF
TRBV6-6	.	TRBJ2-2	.	TGTGCCAGCGGGAGACAGGTCGAGAACACCGGGGAGCTGTTTTTT	CASGRQVENTGELFF
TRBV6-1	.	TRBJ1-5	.	TGTGCCAGCAGTGAACGTTTCCTGATTAGACAGCCCCAGCATTTT	CASSERFLIRQPQHF
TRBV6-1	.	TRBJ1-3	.	TGTGCCAGCAGTTCAGACACGAGCTCTGGAAACACCATATATTTT	CASSSDTSSGNTIYF
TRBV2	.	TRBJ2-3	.	TGTGCCAGCAGTATAGGGGGGCTAGCGGCGCAGTATTTT	CASSIGGLAAQYF
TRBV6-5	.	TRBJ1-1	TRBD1	TGTGCCAGCAGCCCGGGGGACAGGGCGAGCGAAGCTTTCTTT	CASSPGDRASEAFF
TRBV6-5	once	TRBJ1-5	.	TGTGCCAGCAAACACGATAGCAATCAGCCCCAGCATTTT	CASKHDSNQPQHF
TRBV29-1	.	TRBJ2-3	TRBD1	TGCAGCGTATCAGGGGGCGAAGTTCAGGATACGCAGTATTTT	CSVSGGEVQDTQYF
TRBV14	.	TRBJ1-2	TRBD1	TGTGCCAGCAGCCCCCGGACAGGGGGAGGCTACACCTTC	CASSPRTGGGYTF
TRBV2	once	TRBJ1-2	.	TGTGCCAGCAGAGGACAGATGGACTATGGCTACACCTTC	CASRGQMDYGYTF
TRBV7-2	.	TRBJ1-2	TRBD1	TGTGCCAGCAGCACCTACAGGGGAGCTGGCTACACCTTC	CASSTYRGAGYTF
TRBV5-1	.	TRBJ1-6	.	TGCGCCAGCAGCTTTACAGGGTGGGGATCACCCCTCCACTTT	CASSFTGWGSPLHF
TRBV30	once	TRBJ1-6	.	TGTGCCTGGAGTGTCGGCGCGGGGATTTATAATTCACCCCTCCACTTT	CAWSVGAGIYNSPLHF
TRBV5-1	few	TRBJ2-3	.	TGCGCCAGCAGCTTGGTAGCCGCAGATACGCAGTATTTT	CASSLVAADTQYF
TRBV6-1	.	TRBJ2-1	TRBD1	TGTGCCAGCAGTGAAGCCAGGGGGCCCGAGTTCTTC	CASSEARGPEFF
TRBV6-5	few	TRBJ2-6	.	TGTGCCAGCAGTTACTCACTCTCTGGGGCCAACGTCCTGACTTTC	CASSYSLSGANVLTF
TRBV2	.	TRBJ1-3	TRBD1	TGTGCCAGCGGCAGGGGGGCCGGAAACACCATATATTTT	CASGRGAGNTIYF
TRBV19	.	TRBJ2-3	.	TGTGCCAGTAGTATAGGAGGCAGAGCCACAGATACGCAGTATTTT	CASSIGGRATDTQYF
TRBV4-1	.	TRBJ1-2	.	TGCGCCAGCAGCCAAGTGGTATCAGGGGTCCCTATCAATGGCTACACCTTC	CASSQVVSGVPINGYTF
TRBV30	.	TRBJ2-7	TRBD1	TGTGCCTGGAGTGCCACAGGGGAAGAGCAGTACTTC	CAWSATGEEQYF
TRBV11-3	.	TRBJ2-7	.	TGTGCCAGCAGCTTAGACAGGGCCAACGAGCAGTACTTC	CASSLDRANEQYF
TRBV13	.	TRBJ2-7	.	TGTGCCAGCAGCTTAGGTTTCAGACTCTCCTACGAGCAGTACTTC	CASSLGFRLSYEQYF
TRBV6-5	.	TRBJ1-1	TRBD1	TGTGCCAGCAGTTCCCCGGGACAGGGACGGACTGAAGCTTTCTTT	CASSSPGQGRTEAFF
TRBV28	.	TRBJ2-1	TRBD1	TGTGCCAGCAGTTTTAGGGCCTTCCGGGACAGGGTTAATGAGCAGTTCTTC	CASSFRAFRDRVNEQFF
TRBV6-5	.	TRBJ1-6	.	TGTGCCAGCAGTTTTCAGGGGAGTAATTCACCCCTCCACTTT	CASSFQGSNSPLHF
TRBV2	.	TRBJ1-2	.	TGTGCCAAGATAAGGGGGACTAACTATGGCTACACCTTC	CAKIRGTNYGYTF
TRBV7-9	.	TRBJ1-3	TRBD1	TGTGCCAGCAGCCCCCCGGGACAGCCAGTAAACACCATATATTTT	CASSPPGQPVNTIYF
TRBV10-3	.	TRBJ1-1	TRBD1	TGTGCCATCAGTGTTAACGACAGGGACACTGAAGCTTTCTTT	CAISVNDRDTEAFF
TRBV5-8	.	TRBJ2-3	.	TGTGCCAGCAGCTCCGTTACGCAGTATTTT	CASSSVTQYF
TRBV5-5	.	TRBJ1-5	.	TGTGCCAGCAGCCCAGGGTCCTTGAATCAGCCCCAGCATTTT	CASSPGSLNQPQHF
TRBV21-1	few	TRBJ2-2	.	TGTGCCAGCAGCAAAGCAGGGACAGGCCTGGCCGGGGAGCTGTTTTTT	CASSKAGTGLAGELFF
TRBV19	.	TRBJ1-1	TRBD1	TGTGCCAGTAGTACCGGACAGGGGGACACTGAAGCTTTCTTT	CASSTGQGDTEAFF